This entry lists 17 T cell receptor beta chains sequenced from one sample in a study of T cells after yellow fever vaccination. Using its own MiXCR run on the 5' RACE reads, TCRdb lists one record per CDR3 protein. There are hundreds of thousands of distinct CDR3 sequences in the sample; 9% to 15% occur only once, and about 16% lies in the top ten. Sequences were derived from PBMCs, sampled on the day of the yellow fever booster vaccination. The receptor set was obtained from a man in his thirties or forties who received the YFV17D yellow fever vaccine.

This clonotype has more than one count but fewer than ten. The chain couples TRBV6-1 to TRBJ1-1, with TRBD1 matching over 9 bases. This CDR3 contains 12 residues. The trim removed 7 bases at V and 13 bases at J, leaving 10 bases unmatched. The V gene's germline CDR1 is MNHNS and CDR2 SASEGT. CDR3 sequence: CASITTGTGSFF. The CDR3 bases are TGTGCCAGCATTACCACCGGGACAGGGAGTTTCTTT.

The genes are TRBV7-2 and TRBJ2-5, with a tentative D call TRBD2 (6 bases). This CDR3 has 14 amino acids. In germline, CDR1 is SGHTA, CDR2 FQGNSA. Deletions cut 7 bases from V and 7 bases from J, with 19 bases between. CDR3 DNA: TGTGCCAGCATCGTCACAGCGGGCGCTGGGACCCAGTACTTC. This sequence encodes CASIVTAGAGTQYF.

The rearrangement uses TRBV6-2 or TRBV6-3 and TRBJ2-3, with 9 bases identical to TRBD2. There are 16 residues in the CDR3. The germline CDR1 and CDR2 sequences are MNHEY and SVGEGT. Germline trimming cut 5 bases from V and 5 bases from J; bases unmatched to any gene: 11. DNA for the CDR3: TGTGCCAGCAGTCTTTCCGCGGGAGGGCCTCTAGATACGCAGTATTTT. Residues: CASSLSAGGPLDTQYF.

This clonotype came up many times. The chain is built from TRBV5-1 and TRBJ1-1; D gene ambiguous. The CDR3 consists of 12 residues. V gave up 4 bases and J gave up 2 bases, with 6 bases separating them. In germline, CDR1 is SGHRS, CDR2 YFSETQ. The CDR3 DNA sequence: TGCGCCAGCAGCGTCGGAAACACTGAAGCTTTCTTT. Protein: CASSVGNTEAFF.

This clonotype was recorded a few times. The chain couples TRBV20-1 to TRBJ2-7; D gene uncertain. V dropped 4 bases and J dropped 1 base, with 8 bases sitting between them. This CDR3 is built from 12 residues. Per the germline V gene, CDR1 is DFQATT and CDR2 is SNEGSKA (reference sequence). The CDR3: CSANLGSYEQYF. The DNA of the CDR3 is TGCAGTGCTAATTTAGGGTCCTACGAGCAGTACTTC.

The table lists this clonotype with many counts. The chain links TRBV6-5 to TRBJ2-1; D remains ambiguous. The germline V gene has CDR1 MNHEY and CDR2 SVGAGI. The CDR3 has 14 amino acids. V was clipped by 0 bases and J by 4 bases, with 7 bases between them. The CDR3: CASSYSAGYNEQFF. The CDR3 DNA sequence: TGTGCCAGCAGTTACTCGGCCGGTTACAATGAGCAGTTCTTC.

This clonotype has a handful of counts. This rearrangement joins TRBV7-9 to TRBJ2-1, with 7 bases aligning to TRBD2. This CDR3 is built from 16 residues. V gave up 5 bases and J gave up 8 bases; unmatched junction bases: 15. The germline gives CDR1 SEHNR, CDR2 FQNEAQ (reference sequence). The CDR3 DNA reads TGTGCCAGCAGCCCTGCTCTGGCGGGAGTGATCGATGAGCAGTTCTTC. Residues: CASSPALAGVIDEQFF.

The chain links TRBV7-8 to TRBJ2-7; TRBD2 agrees at 9 bases. Germline V gene sequence: CDR1 SGHVS, CDR2 FQNEAQ. V lost 3 bases and J lost 2; bases outside the gene matches: 2. This CDR3 spans 14 amino acids. CDR3 DNA sequence: TGTGCCAGCAGCTTTGCGGGAGGGCCCTACGAGCAGTACTTC. Translating it yields CASSFAGGPYEQYF.

This clonotype was detected ten times or more. The chain is built from TRBV12-3 or TRBV12-4 and TRBJ1-1; weak D call: TRBD1 (5 bases). V was trimmed by 2 bases and J by 8 bases, leaving 6 bases between them. The CDR3 runs 11 residues. The CDR3 DNA reads TGTGCCAGCAGTTTAAGGACAGAAGCTTTCTTT. Its protein is CASSLRTEAFF.

The CDR3 DNA sequence: TGTGCCTGGGGCGACCCCAGCTCCTACAATGAGCAGTTCTTC. The encoded protein is CAWGDPSSYNEQFF. This rearrangement joins TRBV30 to TRBJ2-1; D ambiguous. The CDR3 totals 14 residues. Deletions cut 5 bases from V and 0 bases from J, with 11 bases between. Looked up from germline, CDR1 is GTSNPN and CDR2 is SVGIG (reference sequence).

DNA for the CDR3: TGTGCCACCAGCAGAGTCGTAGGTCACTATGGCTACACCTTC. This gives the protein CATSRVVGHYGYTF. This rearrangement joins TRBV15 to TRBJ1-2; D remains unclear. V lost 1 base, J lost 3 bases, and 9 bases lay in between. The CDR3 has 14 residues. Germline V gives CDR1 LNHNV, CDR2 YYDKDF (reference sequence).

This clonotype was recorded at least ten times. The chain carries TRBV5-5 and TRBJ2-7; 8 nucleotides match TRBD1. This CDR3 spans 15 amino acids. After removal of 1 base from V and 2 bases from J, the junction contained 5 bases not matched to a gene. CDR1 and CDR2 (germline): SGHKS, YYEKEE (reference sequence). CDR3 protein: CASSLTGTGTYEQYF. The CDR3 coding sequence is TGTGCCAGCAGCTTGACTGGGACAGGAACCTACGAGCAGTACTTC.

V and J are TRBV4-3 and TRBJ2-7; 7 bases agree with TRBD1. The CDR3 is 16 amino acids. The germline gives CDR1 LGHNA, CDR2 YSLEER. V dropped 0 bases and J dropped 1; count of bases not matched to a gene: 6. The CDR3 DNA follows: TGCGCCAGCAGCCAAGAATCGACAGGGTGGTCCTACGAGCAGTACTTC. This gives the protein CASSQESTGWSYEQYF.

J is TRBJ2-7 and V is TRBV10-3; 11 positions agree with TRBD2. The CDR3 sequence is 20 residues long. V dropped 5 bases and J dropped 0; count of bases not matched to a gene: 18. Germline assignment: CDR1 ENHRY and CDR2 SYGVKD. In nucleotides, the CDR3 is TGTGCCATCAGTCCGGGACCCATCGGACTAGCGGGCATGAGCTCCTACGAGCAGTACTTC. Translated: CAISPGPIGLAGMSSYEQYF.

This clonotype was counted only a few times. This sequence joins TRBV19 and TRBJ2-5; D may correspond to TRBD1 or TRBD2 (5 bases each). Trimming left V 0 bases short and J 7 bases short, with 15 bases between. Germline CDR1 reads LNHDA; CDR2 reads SQIVND (reference sequence). The CDR3 loop spans 15 amino acids. The CDR3 here is CASSIDGTEFRTQYF. CDR3 nucleotides: TGTGCCAGTAGTATAGATGGGACGGAGTTTCGGACCCAGTACTTC.

The chain carries TRBV7-2 and TRBJ2-7; TRBD2 matches 8 bases. V shed 4 bases, J shed 2 bases, and the junction held 7 bases outside the gene matches. The length of the CDR3 is 15 residues. The germline gives CDR1 SGHTA, CDR2 FQGNSA. CDR3 nucleotides: TGTGCCAGCAGCTGGTTAGCGGGGTCAGCCTACGAGCAGTACTTC. Translating gives CASSWLAGSAYEQYF.

The chain joins TRBV25-1 to TRBJ2-1, with 8 nucleotides matching TRBD1. Trimming removed 4 bases from V and 8 bases from J; junction bases left unmatched: 10. Germline V gene sequence: CDR1 MGHDK, CDR2 SYGVNS. The CDR3 is 15 amino acids. The CDR3 region is CASSAPGTGGYEQFF. As DNA, the CDR3 is TGTGCCAGCAGTGCTCCCGGGACAGGTGGTTATGAGCAGTTCTTC.